A single TCR beta chain is shown here with its context. Its antigen is unidentified. These data belong to a study of T cell responses to AZD1222 COVID-19 vaccine. As for the study in general: Second-dose timings of about 4 or about 12 weeks were pooled. Findings and caveats of the study: Only a handful of individuals given AZD1222 were seropositive at baseline.

Sequenced by immunoSEQ multiplex PCR; TCRdb stores in-frame clones only, minus some. In the table there are 45,000 to 55,000 clones, about 86% of which are singletons. This CDR3 has 11 residues. The V gene's germline CDR1 is SGHRS and CDR2 YFSETQ. Deletions cut 5 bases from V and 6 bases from J, with 7 bases between. The chain combines TRBV5-1 with TRBJ2-3; D remains unclear. This sample comprised peripheral blood, obtained on day 0 of AZD1222 vaccination. The TCR originated in an adult in good health. The CDR3 spells CASRKLDTQYF. As DNA, the CDR3 is TGCGCCAGCAGAAAGCTGGATACGCAGTATTTT.